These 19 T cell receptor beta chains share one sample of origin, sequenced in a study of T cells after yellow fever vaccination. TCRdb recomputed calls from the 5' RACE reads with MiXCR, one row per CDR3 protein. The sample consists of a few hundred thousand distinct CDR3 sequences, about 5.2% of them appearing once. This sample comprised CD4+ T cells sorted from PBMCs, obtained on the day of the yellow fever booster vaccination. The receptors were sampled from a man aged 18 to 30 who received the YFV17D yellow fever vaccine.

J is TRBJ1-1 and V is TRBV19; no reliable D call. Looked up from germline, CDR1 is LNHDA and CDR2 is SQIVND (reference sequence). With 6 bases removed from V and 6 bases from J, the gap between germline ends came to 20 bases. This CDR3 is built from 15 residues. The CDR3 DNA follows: TGTGCCAGTAGCATTAACAAGGCGGTAGACGCTGAAGCTTTCTTT. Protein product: CASSINKAVDAEAFF.

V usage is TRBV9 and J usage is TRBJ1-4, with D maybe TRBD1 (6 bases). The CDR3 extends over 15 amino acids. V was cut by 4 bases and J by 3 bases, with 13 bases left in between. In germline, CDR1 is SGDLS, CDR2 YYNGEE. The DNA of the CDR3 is TGTGCCAGCAGCCCCTTACAGGGCCCTAATGAAAAACTGTTTTTT. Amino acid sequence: CASSPLQGPNEKLFF.

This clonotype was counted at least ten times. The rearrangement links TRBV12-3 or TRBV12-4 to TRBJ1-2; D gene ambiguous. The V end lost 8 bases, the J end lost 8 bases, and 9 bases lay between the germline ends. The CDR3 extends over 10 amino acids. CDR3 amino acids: CASGYWGYTF. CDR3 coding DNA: TGTGCCAGCGGCTACTGGGGCTACACCTTC.

The CDR3 nucleotides read TGTGCCAGTACCACTAGCGGGGGGGCCGGGGAGCTGTTTTTT. This codes for CASTTSGGAGELFF. The chain has TRBV19 and TRBJ2-2, with 13 bases matching TRBD2. The CDR3 covers 14 residues. Germline CDR1 is LNHDA and CDR2 is SQIVND (reference sequence). Trimming cost V 7 bases and J 6 bases; bases outside gene matches: 2.

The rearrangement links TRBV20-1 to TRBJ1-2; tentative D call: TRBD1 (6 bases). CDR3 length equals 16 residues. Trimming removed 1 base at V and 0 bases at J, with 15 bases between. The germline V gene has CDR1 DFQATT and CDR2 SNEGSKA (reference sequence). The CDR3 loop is CSARGGGGGANYGYTF. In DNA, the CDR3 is TGCAGTGCTAGAGGAGGTGGAGGGGGAGCTAACTATGGCTACACCTTC.

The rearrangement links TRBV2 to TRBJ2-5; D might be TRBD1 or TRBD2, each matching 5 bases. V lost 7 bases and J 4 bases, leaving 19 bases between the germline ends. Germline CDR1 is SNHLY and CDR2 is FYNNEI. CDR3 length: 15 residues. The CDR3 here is CASTTGSLRGETQYF. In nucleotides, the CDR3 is TGTGCCAGCACCACAGGTAGCCTCCGGGGAGAGACCCAGTACTTC.

In DNA form, the CDR3 reads TGTGCCAGCAGTGAAGGTTTCAGGGGACGCGCCGGGGAGCTGTTTTTT. Its translation is CASSEGFRGRAGELFF. The chain has TRBV6-4 and TRBJ2-2, with D possibly TRBD1 on 6 matching bases. Per the germline V gene, CDR1 is MRHNA and CDR2 is SNTAGT. The CDR3 runs 16 residues. Trimming removed 3 bases from V and 6 bases from J, with 17 bases in between.

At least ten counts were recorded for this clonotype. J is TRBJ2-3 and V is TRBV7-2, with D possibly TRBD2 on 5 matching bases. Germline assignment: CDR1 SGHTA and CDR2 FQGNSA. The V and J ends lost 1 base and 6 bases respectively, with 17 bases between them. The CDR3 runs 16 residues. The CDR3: CASSLDRASSADTQYF. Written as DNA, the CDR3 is TGTGCCAGCAGCTTAGATCGGGCTAGCTCAGCGGATACGCAGTATTTT. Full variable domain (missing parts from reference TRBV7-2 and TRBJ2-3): GAGVSQSPSNKVTEKGKDVELRCDPISGHTALYWYRQSLGQGLEFLIYFQGNSAPDKSGLPSDRFSAERTGGSVSTLTIQRTQQEDSAVYLCASSLDRASSADTQYFGPGTRLTVL.

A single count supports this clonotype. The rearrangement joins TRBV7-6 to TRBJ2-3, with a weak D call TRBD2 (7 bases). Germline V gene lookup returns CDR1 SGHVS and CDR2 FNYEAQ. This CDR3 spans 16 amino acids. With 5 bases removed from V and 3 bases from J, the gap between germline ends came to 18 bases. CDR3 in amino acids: CASSPGARGGTDTQYF. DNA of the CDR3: TGTGCCAGCAGCCCGGGGGCAAGGGGAGGGACAGATACGCAGTATTTT.

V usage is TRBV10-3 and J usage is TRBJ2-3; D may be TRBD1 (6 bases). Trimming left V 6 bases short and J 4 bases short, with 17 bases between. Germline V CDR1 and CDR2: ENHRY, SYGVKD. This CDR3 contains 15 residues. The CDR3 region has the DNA TGTGCCATCAGGCAACAGGGATTCCTAGCAGATACGCAGTATTTT. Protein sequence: CAIRQQGFLADTQYF.

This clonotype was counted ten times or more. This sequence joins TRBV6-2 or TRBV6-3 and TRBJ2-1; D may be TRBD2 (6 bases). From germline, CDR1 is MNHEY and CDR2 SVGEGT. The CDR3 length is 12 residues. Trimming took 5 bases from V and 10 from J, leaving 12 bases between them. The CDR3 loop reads CASSGAGYEQFF. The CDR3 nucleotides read TGTGCCAGCAGTGGCGCGGGGTACGAGCAGTTCTTC.

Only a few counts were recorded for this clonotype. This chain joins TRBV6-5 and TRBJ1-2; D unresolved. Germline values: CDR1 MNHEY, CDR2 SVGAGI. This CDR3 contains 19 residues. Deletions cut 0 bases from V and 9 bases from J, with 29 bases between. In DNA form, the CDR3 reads TGTGCCAGCAGTTACTCGGATACTACGACACCGCTGCTCATGCACAGCTACACCTTC. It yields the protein CASSYSDTTTPLLMHSYTF.

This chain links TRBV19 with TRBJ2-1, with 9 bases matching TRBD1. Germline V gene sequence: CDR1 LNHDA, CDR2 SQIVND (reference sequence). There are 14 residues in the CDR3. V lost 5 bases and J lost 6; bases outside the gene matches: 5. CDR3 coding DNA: TGTGCCAGTAGTCCCCAGGGACAGGGCAATGAGCAGTTCTTC. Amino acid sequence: CASSPQGQGNEQFF.

Here the CDR3 reads CASSLGQLEAFF. As DNA, the CDR3 is TGTGCCAGCTCACTGGGACAGCTTGAAGCTTTCTTT. This rearrangement joins TRBV18 to TRBJ1-1; 7 bases map to TRBD1. V shed 4 bases and J 7 bases; nucleotides not matched to a gene: 3. This CDR3 spans 12 amino acids. Per the germline V gene, CDR1 is KGHSH and CDR2 is LQKENI.

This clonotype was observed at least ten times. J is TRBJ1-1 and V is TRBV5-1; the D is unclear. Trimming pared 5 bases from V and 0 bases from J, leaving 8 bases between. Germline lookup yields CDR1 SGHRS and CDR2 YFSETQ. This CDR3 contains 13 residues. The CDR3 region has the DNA TGCGCCAGCAGGCGAGACTTGAACACTGAAGCTTTCTTT. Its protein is CASRRDLNTEAFF.

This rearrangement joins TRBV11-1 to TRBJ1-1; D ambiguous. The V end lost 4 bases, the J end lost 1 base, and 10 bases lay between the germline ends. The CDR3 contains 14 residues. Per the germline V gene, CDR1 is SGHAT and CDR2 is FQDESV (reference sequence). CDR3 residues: CASSSLDWNTEAFF. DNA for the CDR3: TGTGCCAGCAGCTCCCTAGACTGGAACACTGAAGCTTTCTTT. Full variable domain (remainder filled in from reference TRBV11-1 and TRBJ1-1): EAEVAQSPRYKITEKSQAVAFWCDPISGHATLYWYRQILGQGPELLVQFQDESVVDDSQLPKDRFSAERLKGVDSTLKIQPAELGDSAMYLCASSSLDWNTEAFFGQGTRLTVV.

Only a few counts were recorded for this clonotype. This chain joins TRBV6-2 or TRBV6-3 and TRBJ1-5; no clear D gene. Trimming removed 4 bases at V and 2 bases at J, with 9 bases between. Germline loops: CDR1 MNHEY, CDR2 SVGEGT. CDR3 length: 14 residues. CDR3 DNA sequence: TGTGCCAGCAGTTTAGCCAACCGCAATCAGCCCCAGCATTTT. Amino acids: CASSLANRNQPQHF.

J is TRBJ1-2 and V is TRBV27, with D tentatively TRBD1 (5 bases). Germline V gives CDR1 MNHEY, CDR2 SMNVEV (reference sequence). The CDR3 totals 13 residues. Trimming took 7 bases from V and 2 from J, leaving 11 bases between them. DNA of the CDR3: TGTGCCAGCACCCGGGGGGGAAACTATGGCTACACCTTC. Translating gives CASTRGGNYGYTF.

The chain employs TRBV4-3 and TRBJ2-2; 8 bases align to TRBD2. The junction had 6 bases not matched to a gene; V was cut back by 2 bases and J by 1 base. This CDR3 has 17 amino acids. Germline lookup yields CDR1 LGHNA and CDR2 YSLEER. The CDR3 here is CASSQRPGLGNTGELFF. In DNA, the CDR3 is TGCGCCAGCAGCCAACGGCCGGGACTAGGGAACACCGGGGAGCTGTTTTTT.